Listed here are 10 T cell receptor beta chains from one sample, sequenced in a study of response to subunit inactivated influenza vaccine. Via MiXCR, TCRdb re-called the RT-PCR reads, giving one row per CDR3 protein. The data contain under 550,000 distinct CDR3 sequences, approximately 7.7% of them seen just once; the ten biggest clones take up about an eighth. This specimen was PBMCs from blood, taken around 25 months after vaccination. Source of these receptors: a man aged 50 to 69 who received an inactivated influenza vaccine.

In this sample, this clonotype turned up a few times. The CDR3 spells CASSPPFTGHNYGYTF. The DNA for the CDR3 is TGTGCCAGCTCACCCCCCTTTACAGGACATAACTATGGCTACACCTTC. J is TRBJ1-2 and V is TRBV18; the D gene is possibly TRBD1 (5 bases). Germline V CDR1 and CDR2: KGHSH, LQKENI. The CDR3 contains 16 residues. The V and J ends lost 3 bases and 1 base respectively, with 15 bases between them.

This clonotype has a handful of counts. The chain carries TRBV10-3 and TRBJ2-1; TRBD1 matches 9 bases. V lost 10 bases to trimming and J lost 6 bases; unmatched junction nucleotides: 7. CDR1 is ENHRY, CDR2 SYGVKD, per germline. The CDR3 is made up of 13 amino acids. The CDR3 loop reads CARLVTGGNEQFF. The CDR3, as DNA: TGTGCCAGACTTGTGACAGGGGGCAATGAGCAGTTCTTC.

The rearrangement links TRBV24-1 to TRBJ2-3; D is perhaps TRBD1 (7 bases). The germline gives CDR1 KGHDR, CDR2 SFDVKD. The CDR3 spans 19 residues. The ends were cut back, 0 bases at V and 6 bases at J, with 24 bases in the middle. This chain's CDR3 is CATSDLTGSAGGIEDTQYF. The CDR3 region has the DNA TGTGCCACCAGTGATTTGACAGGCTCCGCAGGGGGGATAGAGGATACGCAGTATTTT.

The rearrangement links TRBV10-2 to TRBJ2-1, with 9 bases aligning to TRBD2. Trimming took 4 bases from V and 7 from J; bases not matched to a gene: 8. The CDR3 is made up of 15 amino acids. Germline V gene sequence: CDR1 WSHSY, CDR2 SAAADI. The CDR3 here is CASSALAGRGNEQFF. The CDR3 coding sequence is TGCGCCAGCAGTGCCCTAGCGGGGAGGGGTAATGAGCAGTTCTTC.

Ten or more counts support this clonotype. The V and J genes are TRBV6-5 and TRBJ2-1; unclear D gene. V lost 0 bases to trimming and J lost 6 bases, with 9 bases between them. Germline CDR1 reads MNHEY; CDR2 reads SVGAGI. CDR3 length: 14 residues. The CDR3 here is CASSYSRLGNEQFF. In nucleotides, the CDR3 is TGTGCCAGCAGTTACTCGCGGCTAGGCAATGAGCAGTTCTTC.

The table lists this clonotype with many counts. V gene TRBV10-2 combines with J gene TRBJ1-5; possible D gene TRBD1, 6 bases. The germline V gene encodes CDR1 WSHSY and CDR2 SAAADI. V gave up 3 bases and J gave up 3 bases, with 12 bases separating them. This CDR3 has 15 residues. The CDR3 here is CASSDEQGNNQPQHF. In DNA, the CDR3 is TGCGCCAGCAGTGATGAACAGGGAAACAATCAGCCCCAGCATTTT.

In this sample, this clonotype turned up many times. V is TRBV20-1 and J is TRBJ2-1; 7 bases agree with TRBD2. Losses at the gene ends were 6 bases for V and 6 bases for J; bases not matched to a gene: 11. The germline V gene has CDR1 DFQATT and CDR2 SNEGSKA (reference sequence). This CDR3 comprises 14 residues. The chain's CDR3 is CSATPPRGSNEQFF. Written as DNA, the CDR3 is TGCAGTGCAACCCCGCCGCGGGGGTCCAATGAGCAGTTCTTC.

The sample holds a few counts of this clonotype. The chain carries TRBV5-1 and TRBJ2-5; D remains ambiguous. Deletions cut 0 bases from V and 2 bases from J, with 11 bases between. This CDR3 has 15 amino acids. Germline V gene lookup returns CDR1 SGHRS and CDR2 YFSETQ. The CDR3 sequence: CASSLGSALQETQYF. The DNA of the CDR3 is TGCGCCAGCAGCTTGGGATCAGCTCTACAAGAGACCCAGTACTTC. Combining the CDR3 with reference TRBV5-1 and TRBJ2-5 gives the whole variable domain KAGVTQTPRYLIKTRGQQVTLSCSPISGHRSVSWYQQTPGQGLQFLFEYFSETQRNKGNFPGRFSGRQFSNSRSEMNVSTLELGDSALYLCASSLGSALQETQYFGPGTRLLVL.

With regard to this clonotype: Just one base apart from a much larger clone, this may be a read error. This chain joins TRBV6-1 and TRBJ2-4; TRBD1 agrees at 9 bases. The CDR3 runs to 16 residues. J lost 8 bases, V lost 6 bases, and 14 bases had no gene match. CDR1 and CDR2 from the germline V gene are MNHNS and SASEGT. For the CDR3, the DNA is TGTGCCAGCAGCCCGAGGTTACAGGGGGCGCGAGACATTCAGTACTTC. Translating gives CASSPRLQGARDIQYF.

The rearrangement uses TRBV27 and TRBJ1-6; 7 bases align to TRBD1. Germline CDR1 reads MNHEY; CDR2 reads SMNVEV (reference sequence). The junction had 3 bases not matched to a gene; V was cut back by 4 bases and J by 6 bases. The CDR3 spans 14 residues. CDR3 sequence (DNA): TGTGCCAGCAGTTATAGGGACAGTAATTCACCCCTCCACTTT. Translation: CASSYRDSNSPLHF.